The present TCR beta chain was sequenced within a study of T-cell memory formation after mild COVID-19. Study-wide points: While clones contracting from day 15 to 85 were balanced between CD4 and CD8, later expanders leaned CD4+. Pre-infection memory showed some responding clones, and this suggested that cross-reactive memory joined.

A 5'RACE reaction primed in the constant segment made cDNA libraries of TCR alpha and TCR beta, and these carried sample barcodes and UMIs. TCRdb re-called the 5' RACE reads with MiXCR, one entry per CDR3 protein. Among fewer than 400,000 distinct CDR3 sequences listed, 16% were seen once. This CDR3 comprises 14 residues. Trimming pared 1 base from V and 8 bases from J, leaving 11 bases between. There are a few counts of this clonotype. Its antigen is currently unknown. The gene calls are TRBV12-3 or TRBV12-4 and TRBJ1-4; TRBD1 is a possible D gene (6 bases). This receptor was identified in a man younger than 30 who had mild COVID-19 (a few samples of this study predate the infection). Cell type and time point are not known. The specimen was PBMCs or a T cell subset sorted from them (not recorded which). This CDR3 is CASSLGGRWEKLFF. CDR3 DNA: TGTGCCAGCAGTTTAGGGGGGCGCTGGGAAAAACTGTTTTTT.